A selection of T cell receptor beta chains follows, all from one sample in a study of T cell repertoires in cytomegalovirus infection. Their antigens are not known. TCRdb re-called the reads through MiXCR, storing one row per CDR3 protein. This sample has roughly 500,000 distinct CDR3 sequences, with 25% to 35% found just once. The sample consisted of cultured PBMCs, taken from culture after CMV antigen stimulation. These receptors all stem from a human donor in good health (CMV status not recorded). Some clones in this sample may be carry-over from other donors' samples. Both conserved end residues are part of each CDR3. A D gene is named only where the DNA matches it firmly. Size values are once, few and many counts, or a class for expanded clones, and some rows have none.

TRBJ1-3,.,.,TRBV12-3/TRBV12-4,TGTGCCAGCAGTTTAGGGGGGGGGACATCTGGAAACACCATATATTTT,CASSLGGGTSGNTIYF
TRBJ1-2,.,.,TRBV27,TGTGCCAGCAGTTTAAGGGCTATGCAACATGGCTACACCTTC,CASSLRAMQHGYTF
TRBJ2-1,TRBD2,.,TRBV7-6,TGTGCCAGCAGCTTAAACCTAGCGGACCAACTATTCTCCTACAATGAGCAGTTCTTC,CASSLNLADQLFSYNEQFF
TRBJ1-1,TRBD1,.,TRBV27,TGTGCCAGCAGTTTACAAACAGGGGGCACTGAAGCTTTCTTT,CASSLQTGGTEAFF
TRBJ1-3,.,few,TRBV28,TGTGCCAGCAGTTTCCCCGGGTCGGGAGGAAACACCATATATTTT,CASSFPGSGGNTIYF
TRBJ1-2,.,.,TRBV20-1,TGCAGTGCTAGAGATCCCCTGGGGGGAAGCCATGGCTACACCTTC,CSARDPLGGSHGYTF
TRBJ1-1,TRBD1,many,TRBV6-6,TGTGCCAGCAGTACATCCGGGACAGAACCTGAAGCTTTCTTT,CASSTSGTEPEAFF
TRBJ1-1,.,many,TRBV7-2,TGTGCCAGCACCTTTTGGTCAAGGAGTAGCGGTAACACTGAAGCTTTCTTT,CASTFWSRSSGNTEAFF
TRBJ2-1,.,.,TRBV5-6,TGTGCCAGCAGGTATGGACGCAATGAGCAGTTCTTC,CASRYGRNEQFF
TRBJ2-2,TRBD2,few,TRBV11-3,TGTGCCAGCAGCTTAGGCGGGGGAGGCCGGACGAACACCGGGGAGCTGTTTTTT,CASSLGGGGRTNTGELFF
TRBJ2-3,.,many,TRBV7-8,TGTGCCAGCAGTTATCAGAGGGCAGGAAGACGCACAGATACGCAGTATTTT,CASSYQRAGRRTDTQYF
TRBJ2-3,.,.,TRBV29-1,TGCAGCGTTCTCGTTAGCACAGATACGCAGTATTTT,CSVLVSTDTQYF
TRBJ2-1,.,few,TRBV5-1,TGCGCCAGCAGCTCACTAGCCTCCTCCTACAATGAGCAGTTCTTC,CASSSLASSYNEQFF
TRBJ2-1,TRBD1,once,TRBV7-6,TGTGCCAGCAGCCCGGGAAGTGGGACAGTTTACAATGAGCAGTTCTTC,CASSPGSGTVYNEQFF
TRBJ1-6,TRBD1,few,TRBV28,TGTGCCAGCCGGGACAGGGGGCGCATTAGTTCACCCCTCCACTTT,CASRDRGRISSPLHF
TRBJ2-1,.,.,TRBV4-1,TGCGCCAGCAGCCGGGCCCCGGGGGTCGGTGAGCAGTTCTTC,CASSRAPGVGEQFF
TRBJ2-5,.,.,TRBV7-6,TGTGCCAGCAGCTTAGGGCGGGACCGATTTTTAGAGACCCAGTACTTC,CASSLGRDRFLETQYF
TRBJ2-2,.,.,TRBV4-3,TGCGCCAGCAGCCAAGATGCGGGACAGAGTACCGGGGAGCTGTTTTTT,CASSQDAGQSTGELFF
TRBJ2-3,.,few,TRBV6-2/TRBV6-3,TGTGCCAGCAGTCCTCTGGGCCTAGATACGCAGTATTTT,CASSPLGLDTQYF
TRBJ2-2,.,.,TRBV19,TGTGCCAGTAGTCTTTTGCAGGGGACCGGGGAGCTGTTTTTT,CASSLLQGTGELFF
TRBJ1-1,.,few,TRBV6-2/TRBV6-3,TGTGCCAGCCGGGAACAGAACACTGAAGCTTTCTTT,CASREQNTEAFF
TRBJ1-1,.,many,TRBV4-1,TGCGCCAGCAGCCAAGCTGGTCAGGGGAACACTGAAGCTTTCTTT,CASSQAGQGNTEAFF
TRBJ2-3,.,.,TRBV7-2,TGTGCCAGCAGCCCCAGAGGGGGGGGCGCTGCAGATACGCAGTATTTT,CASSPRGGGAADTQYF
TRBJ1-5,.,.,TRBV28,TGTGCCAGCAGTCCCAGGGGTAAGAGACCCCAGCATTTT,CASSPRGKRPQHF
TRBJ2-2,.,.,TRBV24-1,TGTGCCACCAGTGATTTTGGGGTCGTCGGCGACACCGGGGAGCTGTTTTTT,CATSDFGVVGDTGELFF
TRBJ1-4,.,.,TRBV28,TGTGCCAGCAGTGACAGAGAAACTAATGAAAAACTGTTTTTT,CASSDRETNEKLFF
TRBJ2-1,TRBD2,few,TRBV7-2,TGTGCCAGCAGTCTAGGACTAGCCCAAAATAATGAGCAGTTCTTC,CASSLGLAQNNEQFF
TRBJ2-3,.,medium-sized,TRBV7-2,TGTGCCAGCAGCTTATCCAGCGGAGGGTGGGATACGCAGTATTTT,CASSLSSGGWDTQYF
TRBJ2-7,TRBD2,.,TRBV20-1,TGCAGTGCTAGCCTAGCGGGAGTGGGGCCCTACGAGCAGTACTTC,CSASLAGVGPYEQYF
TRBJ2-1,.,.,TRBV27,TGTGCCAGCAGTTTAATGAGAGGTAGAATTTCCTACAATGAGCAGTTCTTC,CASSLMRGRISYNEQFF
TRBJ2-1,TRBD2,few,TRBV4-1,TGCGCCAGCAGCCAAGAAAGCCTAGCGGGAATGTATGAGCAGTTCTTC,CASSQESLAGMYEQFF
TRBJ1-5,.,.,TRBV2,TGTGCCAGCAGATTGATACGGGAAGATCAGCCCCAGCATTTT,CASRLIREDQPQHF
TRBJ2-1,TRBD2,many,TRBV19,TGTGCCAGTAGTCCTCGGGCTAGCGGATTAAACAATGAGCAGTTCTTC,CASSPRASGLNNEQFF
TRBJ1-1,.,.,TRBV20-1,TGCAGTGCCTTGGTGGGTGGGGAATCTGAAGCTTTCTTT,CSALVGGESEAFF
TRBJ2-5,.,many,TRBV7-9,TGTGCCAGCAGCTTCACAGGGCAGGAGACCCAGTACTTC,CASSFTGQETQYF
TRBJ2-3,TRBD2,.,TRBV20-1,TGCAGTGCTACCGGGACTAGCGGGGGCGAGAGGAATACGCAGTATTTT,CSATGTSGGERNTQYF
TRBJ1-5,TRBD1,.,TRBV28,TGTGCCAGCACCAATGACAGGGGATTAGGGCAGCCCCAGCATTTT,CASTNDRGLGQPQHF
TRBJ1-1,.,once,TRBV20-1,TGCAGTGCTAGAGGCCCGGGAGGAGACACTGAAGCTTTCTTT,CSARGPGGDTEAFF
TRBJ1-4,.,.,TRBV20-1,TGCAGTGCTAGTATAGGGAGAGGGGCGCGGGATGAAAAACTGCTTTTT,CSASIGRGARDEKLLF
TRBJ2-6,.,many,TRBV7-2,TGTGCCAGCAGCCTAGACTCTGGGGCCAACGTCCTGACTTTC,CASSLDSGANVLTF
TRBJ2-7,TRBD2,many,TRBV19,TGTGCCAGTAGTATAGAAGGGTCCAGGACTAGCGGTTACGAGCAGTACTTC,CASSIEGSRTSGYEQYF
TRBJ1-6,.,.,TRBV12-3/TRBV12-4,TGTGCCAGCAGTTTAATTGGGTCACCCCTCCACTTT,CASSLIGSPLHF
TRBJ2-5,TRBD1,.,TRBV29-1,TGCAGCGTTGAAGACCCGAACGACAGGGGAGAGACCCAGTACTTC,CSVEDPNDRGETQYF
TRBJ2-5,TRBD2,.,TRBV7-9,TGTGCCAGCAGCTTGGGACTAGCGGGAGTTTTAAGAGAGACCCAGTACTTC,CASSLGLAGVLRETQYF
TRBJ2-1,.,.,TRBV28,TGTGCCAGCAGTTTCCACAGGGAGGGGGTTTGGGATGAGCAGTTCTTC,CASSFHREGVWDEQFF
TRBJ2-3,.,.,TRBV9,TGTGCCAGCAGCGCGTACTACGAGTCTTATACGCAGTATTTT,CASSAYYESYTQYF
TRBJ2-7,.,.,TRBV19,TGTGCCAGTAGATCCCCGGGTGGGGGAGATTACGAGCAGTACTTC,CASRSPGGGDYEQYF
TRBJ1-1,.,.,TRBV19,TGTGCCAGTAGTATCTCGAGCACTGAAGCTTTCTTT,CASSISSTEAFF
TRBJ1-1,.,once,TRBV6-6,TGTGCCAGCAGGGGGGACTCCCCTAACACTGAAGCTTTCTTT,CASRGDSPNTEAFF
TRBJ2-3,TRBD1,.,TRBV7-9,TGTGCCAGCAGCGACAGGGCCGGAGATTCAGATACGCAGTATTTT,CASSDRAGDSDTQYF
TRBJ2-1,TRBD2,few,TRBV5-1,TGCGCCAGCAGCTTGGGCCAGCGGGAGAATGAGCAGTTCTTC,CASSLGQRENEQFF
TRBJ2-1,TRBD2,few,TRBV7-6,TGTGCCAGCAGCCCCCAACCGGGACTAGCGGATCACAATGAGCAGTTCTTC,CASSPQPGLADHNEQFF
TRBJ1-5,.,few,TRBV11-2,TGTGCCAGCGCCCAGGGGAGCAATCAGCCCCAGCATTTT,CASAQGSNQPQHF
TRBJ1-6,TRBD1,once,TRBV9,TGTGCCAGCAGCGTTCGGGACAGTTATTCACCCCTCCACTTT,CASSVRDSYSPLHF
TRBJ1-2,.,.,TRBV19,TGTGCCAGTAGTATACGGGGCTATGGCTACACCTTC,CASSIRGYGYTF
TRBJ2-7,TRBD1,.,TRBV19,TGTGCCAGTAGTTGGACAGGGGGAATGAAAGAGCAGTACTTC,CASSWTGGMKEQYF
TRBJ1-5,.,.,TRBV4-1,TGCGCCAGCAGCCAAGCATGGGGAGGGGAGCCCCAGCATTTT,CASSQAWGGEPQHF
TRBJ2-7,.,few,TRBV11-2,TGTGCCAGCAGCTTAGAGCCTACACCCTCCTACGAGCAGTACTTC,CASSLEPTPSYEQYF
TRBJ1-1,.,few,TRBV7-2,TGTGCCAGCAGCCTCGGCGACAGGCTGAACACTGAAGCTTTCTTT,CASSLGDRLNTEAFF
TRBJ2-5,.,.,TRBV6-1,TGTGCCAGCAGGCCGGGCCTCGGGTACTTC,CASRPGLGYF